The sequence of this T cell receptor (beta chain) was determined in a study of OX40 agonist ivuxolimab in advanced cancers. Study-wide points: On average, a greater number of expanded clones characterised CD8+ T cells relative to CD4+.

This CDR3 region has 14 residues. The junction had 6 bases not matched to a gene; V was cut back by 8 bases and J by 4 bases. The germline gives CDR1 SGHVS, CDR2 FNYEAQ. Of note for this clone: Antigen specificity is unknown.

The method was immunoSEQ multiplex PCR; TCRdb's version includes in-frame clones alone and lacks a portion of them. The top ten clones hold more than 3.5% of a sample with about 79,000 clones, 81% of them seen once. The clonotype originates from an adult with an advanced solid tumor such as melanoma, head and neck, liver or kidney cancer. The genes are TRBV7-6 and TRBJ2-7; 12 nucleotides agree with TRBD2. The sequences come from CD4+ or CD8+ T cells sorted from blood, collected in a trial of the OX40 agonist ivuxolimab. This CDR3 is CASGPSGRVYEQYF. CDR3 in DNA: TGTGCCAGCGGTCCTAGCGGGAGGGTGTACGAGCAGTACTTC.